The source of this T cell receptor beta chain is a study of blood T cell repertoires in COVID-19. Study-wide context: The origin of the acute and convalescent COVID-19 samples was the United States, Italy and Spain. The analysed material was cDNA or gDNA that came from T cells, B-cell-depleted T cells, or PBMCs.

How the authors handled the data: Scientists estimated how many nucleated cells there were by amplifying reference gene primers. Libraries were prepared by immunoSEQ multiplex PCR; TCRdb keeps only in-frame clonotypes and omits some of them. The V and J calls and the clone size are those of that table, but D and trimming were determined from the DNA. The sample consists of roughly 200,000 clones, around 84% of them appearing once. CDR1 and CDR2 from the germline V gene are SGHNT and YYREEE (reference sequence). The CDR3 contains 14 residues. After removal of 2 bases from V and 8 bases from J, the junction contained 9 bases not matched to a gene.

Sequenced: peripheral blood. The clonotype comes from a woman older than 75 with acute or convalescent COVID-19. V and J are TRBV5-4 and TRBJ1-2; 7 positions agree with TRBD1. Written as DNA, the CDR3 is TGTGCCAGCAGCTTACGGGACAGACGACAAGGCTACACCTTC. Translation gives CASSLRDRRQGYTF.